Included here is one T cell receptor beta chain sequence, with context. Its antigen remains unidentified. CDR3 length: 15 residues. CDR1 and CDR2 from the germline V gene are SGHAT and FQDESV (reference sequence). Losses at the gene ends were 2 bases for V and 4 bases for J; bases not matched to a gene: 6. As originally analysed: The study took CDR3 differences across clinicopathological groups and made a distant-metastasis classifier for papillary thyroid cancer from them. TCRdb reanalyzed the PCR reads via MiXCR. TCRdb's processing, not the authors', yielded these V and J calls. The sample lists around 61,000 clones, under 30% occurring once. Until they underwent thyroid surgery, no patient had received any treatment. These data come from a study of metastatic and nonmetastatic thyroid tumors. Study information: The authors compared repertoires across blood and tumor or nodule tissue from malignant and benign thyroid patients.

Study findings and constraints: Reportedly, malignant thyroid tumors had significantly higher TCR beta diversity than benign nodules, in blood and tumor.

The sequenced material came from blood. V is TRBV11-1 and J is TRBJ2-3; the match to TRBD2 covers 7 bases. The TCR was taken from a female donor with papillary thyroid cancer or a benign thyroid nodule (not recorded which). Some clones in this sample may be carry-over from other donors' samples. CDR3 region: CASSLSTSLADTQYF. In DNA form, the CDR3 reads TGTGCCAGCAGCTTATCGACTAGCCTGGCAGATACGCAGTATTTT. Complete variable domain (other parts from reference TRBV11-1 and TRBJ2-3): EAEVAQSPRYKITEKSQAVAFWCDPISGHATLYWYRQILGQGPELLVQFQDESVVDDSQLPKDRFSAERLKGVDSTLKIQPAELGDSAMYLCASSLSTSLADTQYFGPGTRLTVL.